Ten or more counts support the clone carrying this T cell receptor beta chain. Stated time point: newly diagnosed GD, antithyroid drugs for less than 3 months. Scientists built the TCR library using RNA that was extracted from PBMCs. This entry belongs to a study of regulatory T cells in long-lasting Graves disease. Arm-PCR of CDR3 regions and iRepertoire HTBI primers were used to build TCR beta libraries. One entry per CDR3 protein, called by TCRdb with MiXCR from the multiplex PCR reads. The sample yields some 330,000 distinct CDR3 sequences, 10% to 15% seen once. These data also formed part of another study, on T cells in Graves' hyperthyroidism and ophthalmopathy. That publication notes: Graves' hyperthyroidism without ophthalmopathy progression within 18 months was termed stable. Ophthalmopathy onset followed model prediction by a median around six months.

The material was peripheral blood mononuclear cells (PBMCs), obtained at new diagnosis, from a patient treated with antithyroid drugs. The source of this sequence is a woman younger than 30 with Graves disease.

The CDR3 here is CASSLSAGRSTEAFF. CDR3 in DNA: TGTGCCAGCAGCTTATCAGCAGGGAGGAGCACTGAAGCTTTCTTT. The chain carries TRBV7-9 and TRBJ1-1; D possibly corresponds to TRBD1 (5 bases). CDR3 length equals 15 residues. Germline CDR1 and CDR2: SEHNR and FQNEAQ (reference sequence). V was trimmed by 2 bases and J by 4 bases, leaving 14 bases between them. The variable domain in full, completed from reference TRBV7-9 and TRBJ1-1, reads DTGVSQNPRHKITKRGQNVTFRCDPISEHNRLYWYRQTLGQGPEFLTYFQNEAQLEKSRLLSDRFSAERPKGSFSTLEIQRTEQGDSAMYLCASSLSAGRSTEAFFGQGTRLTVV.